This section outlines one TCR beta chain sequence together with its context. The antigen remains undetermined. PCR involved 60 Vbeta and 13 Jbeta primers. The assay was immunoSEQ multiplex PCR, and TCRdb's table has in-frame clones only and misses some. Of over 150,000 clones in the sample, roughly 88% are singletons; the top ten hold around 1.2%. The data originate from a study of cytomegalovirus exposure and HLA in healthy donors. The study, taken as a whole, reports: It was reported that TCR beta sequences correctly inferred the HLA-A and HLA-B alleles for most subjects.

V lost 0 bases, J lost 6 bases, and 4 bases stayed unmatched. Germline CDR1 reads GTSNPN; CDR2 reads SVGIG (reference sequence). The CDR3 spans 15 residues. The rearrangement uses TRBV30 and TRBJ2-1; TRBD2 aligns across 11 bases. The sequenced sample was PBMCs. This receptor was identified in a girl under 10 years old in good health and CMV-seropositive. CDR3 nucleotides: TGTGCCTGGAGTGTACTAGCGGGAGTTGGCAATGAGCAGTTCTTC. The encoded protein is CAWSVLAGVGNEQFF.